One and the same sample provided the 24 T cell receptor beta chains below, sequenced in a study of cytomegalovirus exposure and HLA in healthy donors (dated by TCRdb to about 2017). The receptor library was made with the immunoSEQ multiplex PCR assay. The multiplex PCR relied on a mix of 60 forward primers for TCR Vbeta segments and 13 reverse primers for TCR Jbeta segments. In TCRdb, the immuneACCESS table is reduced to in-frame sequences with V and J assigned. These tables do not hold every clone; where another copy was compared, an unresolved V gene accounts for under half, and the others remain unexplained. This sample is represented by under 95,000 clones; roughly 75% of them were singletons. 0.9% to 1.2% of the sample goes to the ten largest clones. The sequenced sample was PBMCs. These receptors were collected from a male donor in good health and CMV-seronegative.

This rearrangement joins TRBV27 to TRBJ2-3, with D uncertain. CDR1 is MNHEY, CDR2 SMNVEV, per germline (reference sequence). The CDR3 loop spans 13 amino acids. V was cut by 5 bases and J by 10 bases, with 16 bases left in between. CDR3 residues: CASSPSVWSAQYF. As DNA, the CDR3 is TGTGCCAGCAGTCCCTCCGTGTGGAGTGCGCAGTATTTT.

The chain links TRBV15 to TRBJ2-7; D unresolved. Trimming removed 6 bases at V and 4 bases at J, with 16 bases between. The CDR3 is 14 amino acids. The V gene's germline CDR1 is LNHNV and CDR2 YYDKDF (reference sequence). As DNA, the CDR3 is TGTGCCACCAGATTAGCCCTGTCTGATTACGAGCAGTACTTC. Residues: CATRLALSDYEQYF. The full variable domain, with the rest looked up from reference TRBV15 and TRBJ2-7, is DAMVIQNPRYQVTQFGKPVTLSCSQTLNHNVMYWYQQKSSQAPKLLFHYYDKDFNNEADTPDNFQSRRPNTSFCFLDIRSPGLGDTAMYLCATRLALSDYEQYFGPGTRLTVT.

This chain links TRBV2 with TRBJ2-5, with a weak D call TRBD2 (6 bases). Germline-derived CDR1 and CDR2 are SNHLY and FYNNEI. V lost 1 base to trimming and J lost 4 bases, with 13 bases between them. The length of the CDR3 is 15 residues. The CDR3 coding sequence is TGTGCCAGCAGTGAAGGTTTGACGGAGGGAGAGACCCAGTACTTC. Translating gives CASSEGLTEGETQYF.

CDR3 in amino acids: CASSVPGELGNTIYF. The CDR3 DNA is TGTGCCAGCAGCGTCCCGGGGGAACTGGGAAACACCATATATTTT. The chain combines TRBV25-1 with TRBJ1-3; perhaps TRBD1 as D (5 bases). The germline V gene has CDR1 MGHDK and CDR2 SYGVNS. This CDR3 is 15 amino acids long. Trimming shortened V by 6 bases and J by 4 bases, and 16 bases separated the two germline ends.

This clone was recorded only once. The chain joins TRBV19 to TRBJ2-7, with D possibly matching TRBD1 (5 bases). The germline V gene encodes CDR1 LNHDA and CDR2 SQIVND (reference sequence). V shed 10 bases and J shed 4 bases, with 11 bases lying between them. The CDR3 consists of 11 residues. In DNA, the CDR3 is TGTGCCACCCTTCAGGGTTACGAGCAGTACTTC. Translated: CATLQGYEQYF. Based on the CDR3 plus reference TRBV19 and TRBJ2-7, the full variable domain is DGGITQSPKYLFRKEGQNVTLSCEQNLNHDAMYWYRQDPGQGLRLIYYSQIVNDFQKGDIAEGYSVSREKKESFPLTVTSAQKNPTAFYLCATLQGYEQYFGPGTRLTVT.

This chain links TRBV2 with TRBJ2-1, with TRBD2 matching over 12 bases. Germline V gives CDR1 SNHLY, CDR2 FYNNEI. Trimming took 6 bases from V and 7 from J; bases not matched to a gene: 7. There are 15 residues in the CDR3. The CDR3 reads CASSQLAGGINEQFF. Written as DNA, the CDR3 is TGTGCCAGCAGCCAACTAGCGGGGGGCATAAATGAGCAGTTCTTC.

J is TRBJ1-1 and V is TRBV19, with TRBD1 as a possible D gene (6 bases). Germline V gene data show CDR1 as LNHDA and CDR2 as SQIVND (reference sequence). Trimming removed 10 bases from V and 3 bases from J, with 15 bases in between. The CDR3 contains 13 residues. CDR3 sequence: CATRTGRYTEAFF. The CDR3 nucleotides read TGTGCCACTCGCACAGGGCGCTACACTGAAGCTTTCTTT.

The chain couples TRBV6-5 to TRBJ2-1, with TRBD1 identical over 7 bases. Germline CDR1 and CDR2: MNHEY and SVGAGI. J lost 4 bases, V lost 6 bases, and 6 bases had no gene match. This CDR3 has 14 amino acids. The CDR3 coding sequence is TGTGCCAGCAGACAACCGGGACAGTACAATGAGCAGTTCTTC. Its protein is CASRQPGQYNEQFF.

The J gene is TRBJ1-2, the V gene TRBV28; 7 nucleotides align to TRBD1. J was trimmed by 4 bases and V by 3 bases; bases with no gene match: 8. Germline V CDR1 and CDR2: MDHEN, SYDVKM. CDR3 length: 15 residues. For the CDR3, the DNA is TGTGCCAGCAGTTTTCTAGGCGACAGGGTCTATGGCTACACCTTC. It is translated as CASSFLGDRVYGYTF.

This clone was found a few times. V gene TRBV29-1 combines with J gene TRBJ2-3; no definite D call. Trimming stripped 3 bases from V and 1 base from J, with 14 bases between. The CDR3 totals 15 residues. Germline values: CDR1 SQVTM, CDR2 ANQGSEA. The CDR3 loop reads CSVEPGGVGTDTQYF. For the CDR3, the DNA is TGCAGCGTTGAGCCCGGTGGAGTGGGCACAGATACGCAGTATTTT.

The chain recombines TRBV28 with TRBJ1-1; the match to TRBD1 covers 11 bases. This CDR3 is built from 15 residues. V lost 7 bases and J lost 4; bases outside the gene matches: 8. Germline CDR1 is MDHEN and CDR2 is SYDVKM. The CDR3, as DNA: TGTGCCAGCACCGAAACGGGACAGGGGGTCACTGAAGCTTTCTTT. It is translated as CASTETGQGVTEAFF.

CDR3: CASSFQSTDTQYF. The DNA for the CDR3 is TGTGCCAGCAGTTTCCAGTCGACAGATACGCAGTATTTT. V and J are TRBV25-1 and TRBJ2-3; no definite D call. Germline CDR1 MGHDK, CDR2 SYGVNS. This CDR3 region has 13 residues. The V end was cut by 5 bases, the J end by 3 bases, with 9 bases between. Full variable domain (missing parts from reference TRBV25-1 and TRBJ2-3): EADIYQTPRYLVIGTGKKITLECSQTMGHDKMYWYQQDPGMELHLIHYSYGVNSTEKGDLSSESTVSRIRTEHFPLTLESARPSHTSQYLCASSFQSTDTQYFGPGTRLTVL.

The chain carries TRBV4-3 and TRBJ2-3; TRBD1 is a possible D gene (6 bases). Looked up from germline, CDR1 is LGHNA and CDR2 is YSLEER. The CDR3 length is 13 residues. V gave up 5 bases and J gave up 2 bases, with 8 bases separating them. The CDR3 DNA follows: TGCGCCAGCAGCACAGGGATCACAGATACGCAGTATTTT. Translating gives CASSTGITDTQYF.

The chain employs TRBV19 and TRBJ2-7; 9 bases are a match to TRBD1. This CDR3 contains 13 residues. Germline CDR1 LNHDA, CDR2 SQIVND (reference sequence). V shed 8 bases and J 6 bases; nucleotides not matched to a gene: 8. CDR3 DNA: TGTGCCAGTGGACAGGGGAGAGGATTCGAGCAGTACTTC. It codes for CASGQGRGFEQYF.

In DNA, the CDR3 is TGTGCCAGCAGTGGGAGGGGGGGGGTAGAGACCCAGTACTTC. It codes for CASSGRGGVETQYF. The V and J genes are TRBV2 and TRBJ2-5; perhaps TRBD2 as D (7 bases). V lost 4 bases to trimming and J lost 4 bases, with 13 bases between them. This CDR3 is built from 14 residues. The germline V gene has CDR1 SNHLY and CDR2 FYNNEI.

J is TRBJ2-5 and V is TRBV6-1, with 8 bases lining up with TRBD1. The trim removed 6 bases at V and 3 bases at J, leaving 3 bases unmatched. There are 13 residues in the CDR3. Per germline, CDR1 MNHNS and CDR2 SASEGT. The CDR3 nucleotides read TGTGCCAGCAGACGACAGGGGAAAGAGACCCAGTACTTC. Translating it yields CASRRQGKETQYF.

V usage is TRBV15 and J usage is TRBJ2-5, with 12 bases identical to TRBD1. CDR3 length equals 15 residues. Germline trimming cut 1 base from V and 4 bases from J; bases unmatched to any gene: 1. Germline assignment: CDR1 LNHNV and CDR2 YYDKDF (reference sequence). For the CDR3, the DNA is TGTGCCACCAGCAGAGGGGACAGGGGGCCAGAGACCCAGTACTTC. Its translation: CATSRGDRGPETQYF.

Points on this clone: One junction end disagrees with the germline gene, perhaps due to a read error. This CDR3 is also generated by other DNA sequences in the sample. The chain combines TRBV9 with TRBJ1-4; weak D call: TRBD1 (6 bases). Per the germline V gene, CDR1 is SGDLS and CDR2 is YYNGEE. This CDR3 is built from 15 residues. CDR3 in DNA: TGTGCTAGCAGCGGGGGAACAGGGTTTGATGAAAAACTGTTTTTT. Translating gives CASSGGTGFDEKLFF.

This chain connects TRBV21-1 to TRBJ2-1; the D call in the table, TRBD1, was not verified against the DNA. TRBV21-1 is a documented pseudogene. The CDR3 has 15 residues. The CDR3 DNA reads as TGTGCCAGCAGCAACCGGGACAGGGCTTACAATGAGCAGTTCTTC. Translated: CASSNRDRAYNEQFF.

The CDR3 loop reads CASSLRGSIGNEQFF. Written as DNA, the CDR3 is TGTGCCAGCAGCCTCCGAGGAAGTATAGGCAATGAGCAGTTCTTC. The chain is built from TRBV14 and TRBJ2-1, with no clear D. This CDR3 is 15 amino acids long. The germline gives CDR1 SGHDN, CDR2 FVKESK. The V gene lost 4 bases and the J gene lost 6 bases, with 16 bases spanning the gap.

The chain combines TRBV10-3 with TRBJ1-2, with D perhaps TRBD1 (6 bases). The CDR3 contains 16 residues. The germline gives CDR1 ENHRY, CDR2 SYGVKD. Trimming took 2 bases from V and 8 from J, leaving 21 bases between them. CDR3 bases: TGTGCCATCAGTGAGACGGGGGGCGTCGGCTCGTGGGGCTACACCTTC. It codes for CAISETGGVGSWGYTF.

This chain joins TRBV10-3 and TRBJ1-1; D gene unclear. V dropped 0 bases and J dropped 4 bases, with 9 bases sitting between them. Looked up from germline, CDR1 is ENHRY and CDR2 is SYGVKD. The CDR3 consists of 14 residues. Here the CDR3 reads CAISESASATEAFF. For the CDR3, the DNA is TGTGCCATCAGTGAGTCGGCCAGCGCCACTGAAGCTTTCTTT.

The chain uses TRBV28 and TRBJ2-3, with D unresolved. The CDR3 sequence is 12 residues long. Germline-derived CDR1 and CDR2 are MDHEN and SYDVKM. Trimming pared 2 bases from V and 7 bases from J, leaving 7 bases between. This CDR3 is CASSLGGNTQYF. CDR3 DNA: TGTGCCAGCAGTTTAGGCGGTAATACGCAGTATTTT.

The chain is built from TRBV4-3 and TRBJ1-1; 9 nucleotides align to TRBD1. Germline CDR1 and CDR2: LGHNA and YSLEER. V shed 0 bases, J shed 1 base, and the junction held 9 bases outside the gene matches. CDR3 length: 18 amino acids. CDR3 DNA sequence: TGCGCCAGCAGCCAAGAAGCACTTTCACAGGGGGCGAACACTGAAGCTTTCTTT. Its protein is CASSQEALSQGANTEAFF.